The entry that follows covers one T cell receptor beta chain sequence. Its antigen target is currently unknown. Qualities for individual bases were not recorded, and no much larger clone is one base off. These data are taken from a study of blood T cell repertoires in COVID-19 (dated by TCRdb to the early 2020s). About the investigation overall: Samples from collaborators originated in the United States, Italy and Spain and spanned both the acute and convalescent phases of COVID-19. Subjects who had been exposed to COVID-19, were actively infected with it, or had recovered from it provided the deeply sampled blood TCRbeta repertoires that made up the dataset. The prospective study material was composed of cDNA or gDNA derived from T cells, B-cell-depleted T cells, or PBMCs. The repertoires were released in a freely available public database intended as a resource for research on the immune response to SARS-CoV-2. Samples came from the ongoing ImmuneRACE study (first 160 participants) plus 1,254 subjects from 6 global collaborators. Sample metadata almost always included a de-identified subject ID, COVID-19 status, age in years and sex. HLA class I and class II types, where available, came from metadata supplied by the sample provider rather than from assay-based typing. Study-wide findings and limitations: Clinical and demographic metadata were provided uncurated, with the amount varying by source and participant.

TCRbeta CDR3 regions were amplified from genomic DNA using the immunoSEQ Assay, a bias-controlled multiplex PCR. For the original study's pipeline: Within the assay, amplification of reference gene primers was used to estimate how many nucleated cells each sample contained. To quantify the absolute abundance of each unique TCRbeta CDR3 rearrangement, sequence reads were collapsed and filtered. Productive Simpson clonality was computed per sample as the square root of Simpson's diversity index over productive rearrangements. The source is immuneACCESS, and TCRdb retained only in-frame sequences with V and J called. Part of the clones is not carried over; for the studies checked, unresolved V genes explain less than half of this, and the remainder is unexplained. D and trimming were read from the DNA, whereas the V and J calls and clone size are those reported in that table. Within this sample are a few hundred thousand clones, with about 89% of them counted one time only. The ten largest account for over 8% of the sample.

Enrolling through a virtual design, the prospective study's participants ranged in age from roughly 18 to 95 years and lived across roughly 23 United States geographic areas. To assign participants to cohorts, the prospective study relied on clinical history that participants themselves reported in a screening survey and a study questionnaire. ImmuneRACE Cohort 3 recovered participants were defined by two consecutive negative NP/OP PCR tests, healthcare professional clearance, or symptom resolution. In the prospective study, whole blood, serum and a nasopharyngeal or oropharyngeal swab were collected from each participant by mobile phlebotomists. Over a roughly two-month period, participants in the prospective study had the option of providing additional blood draws and questionnaires. Before DNA extraction, blood samples from the prospective study were shipped at room temperature or frozen. The CDR3 goes from the cysteine to the phenylalanine over 15 residues. Only CDR3 DNA remains: 45 bases, in frame from the first base. CDR1 and CDR2 are drawn from the germline V gene: SGHRS, YFSETQ. Between the V and J ends, shortened by 0 bases and 4 bases respectively, the junction contains 11 bases.

Rearrangement joined TRBV5-1 to TRBJ1-5; possibly the D gene is TRBD1, per 5 matching bases. Sequencing used PBMCs or T cells enriched from blood (not recorded which). The TCR was taken from a woman aged 40 to 50 who had recovered from COVID-19. The DNA sequence reads TGCGCCAGCAGCTTGGATGACAGTACAAATCAGCCCCAGCATTTT. This is translated as CASSLDDSTNQPQHF.